This T cell receptor beta chain came from a study of blood T cell repertoires in COVID-19 (dated by TCRdb to about 2020). Broadly, across the study: Collaborator samples came from the United States, Italy and Spain and covered acute and convalescent phases of COVID-19. Deeply sampled blood TCRbeta repertoires from subjects exposed to, actively infected with, or recovered from COVID-19 were included in the dataset. A freely available public database, intended as a resource for researchers studying the immune response to SARS-CoV-2, is where the repertoires were released. Nearly every sample came with metadata listing a de-identified subject ID, COVID-19 status, age in years and sex. Where available, HLA class I and class II types were taken from metadata supplied by the sample provider and were not determined by assay-based typing. The prospective study material was composed of cDNA or gDNA derived from T cells, B-cell-depleted T cells, or PBMCs. The samples were drawn from two sources: the first 160 participants of the ongoing ImmuneRACE study, and 950 to 1,500 subjects contributed by 6 global collaborators. The study at large found these results: Clinical and demographic metadata were provided uncurated, with the amount varying by source and participant.

Including the terminal cysteine and phenylalanine, the CDR3 comprises 16 residues. Only the CDR3 region is kept as DNA, spanning 48 bases read in frame from base 1. Trimming accounts for 3 bases at V and 5 bases at J, while the number of junction bases matched to no gene is 9. In the germline V gene, CDR1 corresponds to KGHSH and CDR2 to LQKENI. Each collaborating institution followed its own protocols to collect whole blood in K2EDTA tubes. For TCRbeta analysis, collaborators shipped samples as frozen whole blood, isolated PBMCs, or DNA extracted from either of those sample types. TCRbeta CDR3 regions were amplified from genomic DNA using the immunoSEQ Assay, a bias-controlled multiplex PCR. The published analysis was carried out like this. Within the assay, amplification of reference gene primers was used to estimate how many nucleated cells each sample contained. To quantify the absolute abundance of each unique TCRbeta CDR3 rearrangement, sequence reads were collapsed and filtered. For each sample, productive Simpson clonality was calculated as the square root of Simpson's diversity index over productive rearrangements. Not all clones reach the TCRdb copy of this immuneACCESS table, which keeps in-frame sequences only. Checked studies attribute under half of the gap to unresolved V genes and leave the rest unexplained. The V and J calls and clone size are taken from that table; D and trimming were inferred from the DNA. The sample table records 200,000 to 300,000 clones; 80% to 90% of these occur just once. 6.2% of the sample goes to the ten largest clones.

Concerning this clone: The clone's antigen remains unknown. It has no much larger one-base neighbor in the sample; base qualities were not kept.

The sequencing input was peripheral blood. The chain is made from TRBV18 and TRBJ2-1; 8 junctional bases match TRBD2. The TCR originated in a man between 60 and 70 years old with acute or convalescent COVID-19. The DNA sequence reads TGTGCCAGCTCACCCCTTAGGAGCGGGAGTCACAATGAGCAGTTCTTC. Its coded protein is CASSPLRSGSHNEQFF.